A single sample is the source of the 24 T cell receptor beta chains below, sequenced in a study of neurological immune-mediated disorders (dated by TCRdb to about 2019). Sample time point, as interpreted from the label and publication: longitudinal time-point 2. The library was built by means of 5' RACE. Reads for this sample came from an Illumina HiSeq 2500. In TCRdb, the public reads were trimmed at Q25 with fastp and aligned with MiXCR, with productive beta chains retained. CDR3 protein duplicates are merged, each entry listing the most common genes and DNA. This sample has fewer than 60,000 distinct CDR3 sequences in its table, and around 12% of those were observed once. Of the sample, under 5% is held by the ten largest clones. Specimen: PBMCs. These receptors all come from a male donor with HTLV-1-associated myelopathy (HAM/TSP).

This clonotype was seen many times. The chain carries TRBV5-1 and TRBJ1-6; a possible D gene is TRBD1 (6 bases). The CDR3 runs to 15 residues. Per germline, CDR1 SGHRS and CDR2 YFSETQ. V dropped 3 bases and J dropped 9 bases, with 16 bases sitting between them. The CDR3 DNA reads TGCGCCAGCAGCTACCTCGAGGGGGGTACTTCACCCCTCCACTTT. Translating gives CASSYLEGGTSPLHF.

This clonotype came up many times. A read error may account for a junction end that differs from germline. V gene TRBV3-1 combines with J gene TRBJ1-1; D may be TRBD1 (6 bases). The CDR3 has 15 residues. Germline CDR1 and CDR2: LGHDT and YNNKEL (reference sequence). The CDR3 DNA is TGTGCCAACAGCCCTTCATTACAGGGTAACACTGAAGCTTTCTTT. The encoded protein is CANSPSLQGNTEAFF.

Notes on this clonotype: A much larger clone is a single base away; this may be a read error. The chain links TRBV7-8 to TRBJ1-5; unclear D gene. This CDR3 contains 12 residues. Germline CDR1 SGHVS, CDR2 FQNEAQ. Trimming stripped 2 bases from V and 5 bases from J, with 4 bases between. The CDR3 loop reads CASSLTDQPQHF. The CDR3 DNA reads as TGTGCCAGCAGCTTAACAGATCAGCCCCAGCATTTT. Filled out from reference TRBV7-8 and TRBJ1-5, the complete variable domain reads GAGVSQSPRYKVAKRGQDVALRCDPISGHVSLFWYQQALGQGPEFLTYFQNEAQLDKSGLPSDRFFAERPEGSVSTLKIQRTQQEDSAVYLCASSLTDQPQHFGDGTRLSIL.

On this clonotype: One end of the junction varies from germline; a read error may be responsible. The J gene is TRBJ1-1, the V gene TRBV7-2; 8 nucleotides align to TRBD1. The germline CDR1 and CDR2 sequences are SGHTA and FQGNSA. The CDR3 runs 14 residues. The chain's CDR3 is CSSSVRSGGIEAFF. The CDR3 nucleotides are TGTTCCAGCAGCGTCAGGTCAGGGGGCATAGAAGCTTTCTTT.

This clonotype was detected many times. In DNA form, the CDR3 reads TGCGCCAGCAGCTCATTGGAGGCGAACACTGAAGCTTTCTTT. This encodes CASSSLEANTEAFF. The V call is TRBV5-1, the J call TRBJ1-1, with unresolved D. The germline CDR1 and CDR2 sequences are SGHRS and YFSETQ. The CDR3 has 14 residues. V was cut by 3 bases and J by 1 base, with 10 bases left in between.

This clonotype has at least ten counts. The CDR3 is CSARDPAGGTQETQYF. The DNA of the CDR3 is TGCAGTGCTAGAGACCCAGCGGGGGGAACTCAGGAGACCCAGTACTTC. V usage is TRBV20-1 and J usage is TRBJ2-5, with TRBD2 identical over 9 bases. Germline trimming cut 0 bases from V and 5 bases from J; bases unmatched to any gene: 10. This CDR3 has 16 amino acids. Germline CDR1 and CDR2: DFQATT and SNEGSKA (reference sequence).

This clonotype was found many times. This chain links TRBV5-1 with TRBJ2-3; 8 bases match TRBD1. The CDR3 spans 18 residues. CDR1 and CDR2 (germline): SGHRS, YFSETQ. The V and J ends lost 3 bases and 2 bases, in that order; junction bases with no gene match: 14. The CDR3 protein is CASSWEASRGPDTDTQYF. CDR3 nucleotides: TGCGCCAGCAGCTGGGAGGCTAGCAGGGGGCCGGACACAGATACGCAGTATTTT. Together with reference TRBV5-1 and TRBJ2-3, the CDR3 gives the full variable domain: KAGVTQTPRYLIKTRGQQVTLSCSPISGHRSVSWYQQTPGQGLQFLFEYFSETQRNKGNFPGRFSGRQFSNSRSEMNVSTLELGDSALYLCASSWEASRGPDTDTQYFGPGTRLTVL.

The sample holds many counts of this clonotype. V and J are TRBV6-5 and TRBJ1-1; a possible D gene is TRBD1 (5 bases). Germline-derived CDR1 and CDR2 are MNHEY and SVGAGI. This CDR3 has 15 residues. V lost 5 bases and J lost 1, with 14 bases in between. In DNA, the CDR3 is TGTGCCAGCAGTCGCCCGCCCGGGACGAACACTGAAGCTTTCTTT. Protein product: CASSRPPGTNTEAFF.

This clonotype has a count of ten or more. The chain recombines TRBV7-9 with TRBJ1-1, with TRBD1 matching over 8 bases. Germline V lookup: CDR1 SEHNR, CDR2 FQNEAQ (reference sequence). V gave up 3 bases and J gave up 11 bases; unmatched junction bases: 5. This CDR3 spans 12 amino acids. CDR3 DNA sequence: TGTGCCAGCAGCTTGGGGCCAGGGGGCGCTTTCTTT. Amino acid sequence: CASSLGPGGAFF. The whole variable domain, filled in from reference TRBV7-9 and TRBJ1-1, reads DTGVSQNPRHKITKRGQNVTFRCDPISEHNRLYWYRQTLGQGPEFLTYFQNEAQLEKSRLLSDRFSAERPKGSFSTLEIQRTEQGDSAMYLCASSLGPGGAFFGQGTRLTVV.

This clonotype occurred many times. The genes are TRBV28 and TRBJ2-7; 7 bases agree with TRBD1. The CDR3 covers 18 residues. The junction had 13 bases not matched to a gene; V was cut back by 2 bases and J by 0 bases. Germline V CDR1 and CDR2: MDHEN, SYDVKM. In nucleotides, the CDR3 is TGTGCCAGCAGTTTACCACCCCGACAGGGTCCCCTCTCCTACGAGCAGTACTTC. Protein product: CASSLPPRQGPLSYEQYF.

This clonotype was observed many times. The gene calls are TRBV6-5 and TRBJ1-3; 7 bases match TRBD1. Germline-derived CDR1 and CDR2 are MNHEY and SVGAGI. CDR3 length: 16 residues. The V and J ends lost 6 bases and 2 bases, in that order; junction bases with no gene match: 10. CDR3 amino acids: CASRRRGGTAGNTIYF. CDR3 in DNA: TGTGCCAGCAGGCGCAGAGGAGGGACAGCTGGAAACACCATATATTTT.

This clonotype was observed many times. The rearrangement uses TRBV11-2 and TRBJ1-5; D is ambiguous. Germline CDR1 SGHAT, CDR2 FQNNGV. This CDR3 has 14 residues. V gave up 3 bases and J gave up 3 bases, with 9 bases separating them. This chain's CDR3 is CASSLGVINQPQHF. DNA for the CDR3: TGTGCCAGCAGCTTGGGAGTAATCAATCAGCCCCAGCATTTT.

This clonotype was found many times. The V gene is TRBV2, the J gene TRBJ2-1; D might be TRBD2 (7 bases). V dropped 3 bases and J dropped 9 bases, with 12 bases sitting between them. Germline V gene data show CDR1 as SNHLY and CDR2 as FYNNEI. This CDR3 has 13 amino acids. CDR3 sequence reads: CASSDRGAAEQFF. Written as DNA, the CDR3 is TGTGCCAGCAGTGACCGGGGGGCTGCTGAGCAGTTCTTC.

This chain links TRBV20-1 with TRBJ2-1; either TRBD1 or TRBD2 may fit D (5 bases each). This CDR3 has 15 residues. Germline loops: CDR1 DFQATT, CDR2 SNEGSKA (reference sequence). Trimming left V 1 base short and J 9 bases short, with 19 bases between. CDR3 in amino acids: CSARARPERDREQFF. CDR3 in DNA: TGCAGTGCTAGAGCTAGGCCCGAAAGGGACCGTGAGCAGTTCTTC.

This clonotype appeared many times. This chain links TRBV5-1 with TRBJ2-1; D perhaps matches TRBD1 (6 bases). CDR1 is SGHRS and CDR2 is YFSETQ in the germline V gene. The CDR3 runs to 13 residues. V was cut by 3 bases and J by 6 bases, with 10 bases left in between. CDR3 coding DNA: TGCGCCAGCAGCTGGTCCAGGGGCAATGAGCAGTTCTTC. Translated: CASSWSRGNEQFF.

This chain links TRBV20-1 with TRBJ1-5; D ambiguous. V was shortened by 0 bases and J by 3 bases, with 12 bases between the two germline ends. CDR1 is DFQATT and CDR2 is SNEGSKA in the germline V gene (reference sequence). The CDR3 consists of 15 residues. The CDR3 bases are TGCAGTGCTAGAGATGGGTTCGGTACCAATCAGCCCCAGCATTTT. Its protein is CSARDGFGTNQPQHF.

Ten or more counts support this clonotype. The chain combines TRBV20-1 with TRBJ2-1, with TRBD2 matching over 13 bases. V shed 4 bases and J 7 bases; nucleotides not matched to a gene: 7. The V gene's germline CDR1 is DFQATT and CDR2 SNEGSKA (reference sequence). This CDR3 has 15 amino acids. The CDR3 is CSATTGLAGLNEQFF. For the CDR3, the DNA is TGCAGTGCTACTACGGGACTAGCGGGGTTAAATGAGCAGTTCTTC.

Many counts were recorded for this clonotype. The chain is built from TRBV11-3 and TRBJ2-1, with 7 nucleotides matching TRBD2. V trimming: 5 bases; J trimming: 2 bases; junction bases outside the gene matches: 3. This CDR3 region has 14 residues. Germline-derived CDR1 and CDR2 are SGHNT and YENEEA. CDR3 region: CASSGGGTYNEQFF. DNA for the CDR3: TGTGCCAGCAGCGGGGGAGGGACCTACAATGAGCAGTTCTTC. The full variable domain, completed using reference TRBV11-3 and TRBJ2-1, is EAGVVQSPRYKIIEKKQPVAFWCNPISGHNTLYWYLQNLGQGPELLIRYENEEAVDDSQLPKDRFSAERLKGVDSTLKIQPAELGDSAVYLCASSGGGTYNEQFFGPGTRLTVL.

The sample holds many counts of this clonotype. The rearrangement uses TRBV25-1 and TRBJ1-1, with D unclear. Germline loops: CDR1 MGHDK, CDR2 SYGVNS. This CDR3 is 12 amino acids long. The germline V and J ends were trimmed by 10 bases and 0 bases, with 9 bases remaining between them. Here the CDR3 DNA reads TGTGCCACCAATGGAGTGAACACTGAAGCTTTCTTT. Translated, it gives CATNGVNTEAFF.

This clonotype was recorded at least ten times. The chain couples TRBV6-5 to TRBJ2-5; the match to TRBD1 covers 12 bases. The germline gives CDR1 MNHEY, CDR2 SVGAGI. CDR3 length equals 15 residues. Trimming took 1 base from V and 5 from J; bases not matched to a gene: 2. This chain's CDR3 is CASSYWGTGGETQYF. CDR3 coding DNA: TGTGCCAGCAGTTACTGGGGGACAGGGGGCGAGACCCAGTACTTC.

Many counts were recorded for this clonotype. J is TRBJ2-2 and V is TRBV20-1, with D hard to call. The germline gives CDR1 DFQATT, CDR2 SNEGSKA (reference sequence). CDR3 length: 14 residues. V lost 1 base and J lost 0, with 6 bases in between. CDR3 protein: CSARVATNTGELFF. CDR3 nucleotides: TGCAGTGCTAGAGTTGCAACGAACACCGGGGAGCTGTTTTTT.

This clonotype was found many times. V is TRBV4-3 and J is TRBJ1-6, with D uncertain. CDR1 is LGHNA and CDR2 is YSLEER in the germline V gene. V lost 1 base to trimming and J lost 9 bases, with 7 bases between them. The CDR3 loop spans 13 amino acids. The CDR3 coding sequence is TGCGCCAGCAGCCAAGTGGTTCGTTCACCCCTCCACTTT. Residues: CASSQVVRSPLHF.

The rearrangement links TRBV7-2 to TRBJ2-2, with D possibly TRBD1 on 6 matching bases. Germline V gene sequence: CDR1 SGHTA, CDR2 FQGNSA. The CDR3 is 14 residues long. V lost 2 bases and J lost 7, with 11 bases in between. The CDR3 here is CASSLMGASGELFF. CDR3 DNA sequence: TGTGCCAGCAGCTTAATGGGGGCAAGCGGGGAGCTGTTTTTT. The whole variable domain, filled in from reference TRBV7-2 and TRBJ2-2, reads GAGVSQSPSNKVTEKGKDVELRCDPISGHTALYWYRQSLGQGLEFLIYFQGNSAPDKSGLPSDRFSAERTGGSVSTLTIQRTQQEDSAVYLCASSLMGASGELFFGEGSRLTVL.

Many counts were recorded for this clonotype. For the CDR3, the DNA is TGCGCCAGCAGCTTGGCTGCAGGGGGCGCGGGCACTGAAGCTTTCTTT. Protein sequence: CASSLAAGGAGTEAFF. The chain combines TRBV5-1 with TRBJ1-1, with 8 bases that match TRBD1. CDR3 length: 16 residues. CDR1 SGHRS and CDR2 YFSETQ come from the germline V gene. J lost 4 bases, V lost 0 bases, and 8 bases had no gene match.